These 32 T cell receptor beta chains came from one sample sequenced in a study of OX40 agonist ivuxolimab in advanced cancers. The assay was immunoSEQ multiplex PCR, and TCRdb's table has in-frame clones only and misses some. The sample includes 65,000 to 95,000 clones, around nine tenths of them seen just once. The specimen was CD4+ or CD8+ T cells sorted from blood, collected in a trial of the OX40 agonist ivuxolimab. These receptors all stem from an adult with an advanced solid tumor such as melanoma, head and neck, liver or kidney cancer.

DNA of the CDR3: TGTGCCAGCAGTTCGGACAGGGGGCCCACCTACGAGCAGTACTTC. Its protein product is CASSSDRGPTYEQYF. V gene TRBV27 combines with J gene TRBJ2-7, with TRBD1 matching over 11 bases. With 4 bases clipped from V and 2 bases from J, the junction kept 4 bases outside the gene matches. This CDR3 spans 15 amino acids. Germline CDR1 MNHEY, CDR2 SMNVEV (reference sequence).

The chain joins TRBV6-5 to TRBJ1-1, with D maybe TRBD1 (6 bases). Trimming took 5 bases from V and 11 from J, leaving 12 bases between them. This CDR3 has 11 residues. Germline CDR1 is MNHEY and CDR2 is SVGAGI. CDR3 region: CASSRQEEAFF. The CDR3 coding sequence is TGTGCCAGCAGTCGACAGGAAGAGGCTTTCTTT.

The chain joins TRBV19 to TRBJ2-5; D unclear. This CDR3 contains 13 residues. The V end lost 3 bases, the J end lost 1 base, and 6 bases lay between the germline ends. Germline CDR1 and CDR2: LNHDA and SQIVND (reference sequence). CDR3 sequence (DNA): TGTGCCAGTAGTATTAACCCCCAAGAGACCCAGTACTTC. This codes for CASSINPQETQYF.

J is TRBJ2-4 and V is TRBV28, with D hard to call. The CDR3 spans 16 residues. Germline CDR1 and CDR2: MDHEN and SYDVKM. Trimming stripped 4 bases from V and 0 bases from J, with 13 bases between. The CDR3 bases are TGTGCCAGCAGTTCCAGGTCGGCATTAGCCAAAAACATTCAGTACTTC. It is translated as CASSSRSALAKNIQYF.

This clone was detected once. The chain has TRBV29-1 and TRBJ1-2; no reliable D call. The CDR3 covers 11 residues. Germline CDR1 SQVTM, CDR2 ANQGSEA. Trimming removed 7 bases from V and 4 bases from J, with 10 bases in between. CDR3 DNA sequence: TGCAGCGCTGCCGGAGCCTATGGCTACACCTTC. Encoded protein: CSAAGAYGYTF.

The CDR3 loop reads CASSLGETDGYTF. CDR3 DNA sequence: TGTGCCAGCAGCTTGGGGGAGACAGATGGCTACACCTTC. The chain uses TRBV5-6 and TRBJ1-2; tentative D call: TRBD1 (5 bases). Trimming removed 0 bases at V and 6 bases at J, with 9 bases between. Looked up from germline, CDR1 is SGHDT and CDR2 is YYEEEE. The CDR3 consists of 13 residues.

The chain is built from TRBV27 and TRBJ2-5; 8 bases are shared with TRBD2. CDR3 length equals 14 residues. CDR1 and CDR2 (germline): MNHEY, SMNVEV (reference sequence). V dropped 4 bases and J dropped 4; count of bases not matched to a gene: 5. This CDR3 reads CASSYPAGAETQYF. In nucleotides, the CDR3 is TGTGCCAGCAGTTATCCAGCGGGAGCAGAGACCCAGTACTTC.

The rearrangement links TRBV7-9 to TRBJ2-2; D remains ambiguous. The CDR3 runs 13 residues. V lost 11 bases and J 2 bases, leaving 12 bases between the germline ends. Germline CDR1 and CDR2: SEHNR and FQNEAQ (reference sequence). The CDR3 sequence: CAHGIINTGELFF. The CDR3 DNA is TGTGCCCACGGTATAATTAACACCGGGGAGCTGTTTTTT.

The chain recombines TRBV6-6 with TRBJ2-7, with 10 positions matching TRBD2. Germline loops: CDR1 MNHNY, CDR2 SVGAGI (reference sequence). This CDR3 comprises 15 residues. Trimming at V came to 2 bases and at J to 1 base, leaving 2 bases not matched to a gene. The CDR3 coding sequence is TGTGCCAGCAGTTACGGACTAGCGGAATCCTACGAGCAGTACTTC. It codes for CASSYGLAESYEQYF.

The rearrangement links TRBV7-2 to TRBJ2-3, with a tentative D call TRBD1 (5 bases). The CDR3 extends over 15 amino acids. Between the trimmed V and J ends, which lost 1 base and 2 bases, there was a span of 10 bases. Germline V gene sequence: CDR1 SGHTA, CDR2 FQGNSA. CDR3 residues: CASSLVGQNTDTQYF. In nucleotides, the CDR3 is TGTGCCAGCAGCTTAGTCGGACAAAACACAGATACGCAGTATTTT.

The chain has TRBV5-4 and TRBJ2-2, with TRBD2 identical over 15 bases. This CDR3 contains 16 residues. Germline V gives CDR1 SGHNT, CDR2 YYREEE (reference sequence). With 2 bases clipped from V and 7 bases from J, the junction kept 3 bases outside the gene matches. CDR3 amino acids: CASSFRTSGRVGELFF. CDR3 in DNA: TGTGCCAGCAGCTTCCGGACTAGCGGGAGGGTCGGGGAGCTGTTTTTT.

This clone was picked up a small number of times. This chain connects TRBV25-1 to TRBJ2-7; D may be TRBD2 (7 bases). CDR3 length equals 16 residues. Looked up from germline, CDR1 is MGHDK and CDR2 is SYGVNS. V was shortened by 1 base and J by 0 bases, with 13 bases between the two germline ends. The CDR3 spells CASSELGGGSSYEQYF. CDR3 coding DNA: TGTGCCAGCAGTGAATTAGGGGGGGGTTCCTCCTACGAGCAGTACTTC.

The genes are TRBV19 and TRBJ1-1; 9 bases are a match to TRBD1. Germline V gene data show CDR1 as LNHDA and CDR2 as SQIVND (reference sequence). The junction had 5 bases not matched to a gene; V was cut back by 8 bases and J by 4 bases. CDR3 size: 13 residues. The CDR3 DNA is TGTGCCAGTCAGACAGGGGGATTCACTGAAGCTTTCTTT. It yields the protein CASQTGGFTEAFF.

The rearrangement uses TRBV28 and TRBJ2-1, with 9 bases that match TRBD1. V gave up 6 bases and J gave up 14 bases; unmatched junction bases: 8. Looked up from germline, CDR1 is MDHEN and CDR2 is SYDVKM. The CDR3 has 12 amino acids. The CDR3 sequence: CASRTRDRVEFF. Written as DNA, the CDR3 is TGTGCCAGCAGAACCCGGGACAGGGTCGAGTTCTTC.

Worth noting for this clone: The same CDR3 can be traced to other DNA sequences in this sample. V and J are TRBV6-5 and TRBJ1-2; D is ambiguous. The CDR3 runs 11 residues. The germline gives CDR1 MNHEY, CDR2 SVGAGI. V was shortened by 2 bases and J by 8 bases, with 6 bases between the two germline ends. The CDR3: CASSYVGGYTF. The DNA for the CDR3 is TGTGCCAGCAGTTACGTGGGGGGCTACACCTTC.

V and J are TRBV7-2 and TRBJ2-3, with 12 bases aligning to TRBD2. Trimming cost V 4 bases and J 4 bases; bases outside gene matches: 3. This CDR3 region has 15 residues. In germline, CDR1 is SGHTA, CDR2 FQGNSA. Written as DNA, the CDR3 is TGTGCCAGCAGCTGGACTAGCGGGAAGGCAGATACGCAGTATTTT. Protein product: CASSWTSGKADTQYF. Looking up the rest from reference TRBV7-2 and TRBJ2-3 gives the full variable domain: GAGVSQSPSNKVTEKGKDVELRCDPISGHTALYWYRQSLGQGLEFLIYFQGNSAPDKSGLPSDRFSAERTGGSVSTLTIQRTQQEDSAVYLCASSWTSGKADTQYFGPGTRLTVL.

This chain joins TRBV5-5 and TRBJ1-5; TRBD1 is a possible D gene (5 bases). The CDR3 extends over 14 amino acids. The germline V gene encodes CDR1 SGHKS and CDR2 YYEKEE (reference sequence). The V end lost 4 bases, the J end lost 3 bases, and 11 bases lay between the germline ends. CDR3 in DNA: TGTGCCAGCAGCGACCGGGGCCCCAATCAGCCCCAGCATTTT. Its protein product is CASSDRGPNQPQHF.

The CDR3 region has the DNA TGTGCCTGGAGGTGGGACAGGGAAACCGGGGAGCTGTTTTTT. Translating gives CAWRWDRETGELFF. The chain recombines TRBV30 with TRBJ2-2, with 9 bases aligning to TRBD1. The germline V gene encodes CDR1 GTSNPN and CDR2 SVGIG (reference sequence). V shed 3 bases, J shed 5 bases, and the junction held 4 bases outside the gene matches. The CDR3 contains 14 residues.

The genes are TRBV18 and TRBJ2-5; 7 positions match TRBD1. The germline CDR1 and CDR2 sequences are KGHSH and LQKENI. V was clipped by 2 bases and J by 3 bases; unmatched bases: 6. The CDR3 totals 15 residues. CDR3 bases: TGTGCCAGCTCACCAATCACAGGGGCCGAAGAGACCCAGTACTTC. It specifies CASSPITGAEETQYF.

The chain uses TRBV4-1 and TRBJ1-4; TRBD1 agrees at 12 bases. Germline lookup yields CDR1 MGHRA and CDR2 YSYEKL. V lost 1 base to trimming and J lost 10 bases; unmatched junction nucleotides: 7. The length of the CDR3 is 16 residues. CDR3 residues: CASSQAGGTGGGKLFF. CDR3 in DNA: TGCGCCAGCAGCCAAGCGGGGGGGACAGGGGGCGGAAAACTGTTTTTT.

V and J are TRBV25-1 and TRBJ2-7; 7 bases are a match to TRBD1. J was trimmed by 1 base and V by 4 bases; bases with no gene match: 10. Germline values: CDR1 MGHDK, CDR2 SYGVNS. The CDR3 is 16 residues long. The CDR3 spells CASSGQGRTKSYEQYF. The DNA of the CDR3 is TGTGCCAGCAGTGGACAGGGTCGAACGAAATCCTACGAGCAGTACTTC.

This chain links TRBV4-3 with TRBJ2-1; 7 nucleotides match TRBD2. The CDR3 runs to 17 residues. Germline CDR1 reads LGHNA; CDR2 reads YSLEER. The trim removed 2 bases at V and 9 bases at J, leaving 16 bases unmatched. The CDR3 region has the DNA TGCGCCAGCAGCCAAAGACTAGCAGGCCAGGGATGGAGTGAGCAGTTCTTC. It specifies CASSQRLAGQGWSEQFF.

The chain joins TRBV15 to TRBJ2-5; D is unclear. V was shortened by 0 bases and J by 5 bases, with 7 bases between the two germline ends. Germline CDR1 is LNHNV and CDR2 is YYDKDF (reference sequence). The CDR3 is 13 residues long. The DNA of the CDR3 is TGTGCCACCAGCAGAGATTCGAGGGAGACCCAGTACTTC. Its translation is CATSRDSRETQYF.

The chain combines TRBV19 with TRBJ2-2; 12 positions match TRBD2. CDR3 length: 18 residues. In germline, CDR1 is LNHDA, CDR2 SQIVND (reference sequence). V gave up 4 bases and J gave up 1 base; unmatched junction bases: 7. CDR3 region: CASSTPRLAGENTGELFF. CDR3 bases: TGTGCCAGTAGTACCCCGCGACTAGCGGGAGAGAACACCGGGGAGCTGTTTTTT.

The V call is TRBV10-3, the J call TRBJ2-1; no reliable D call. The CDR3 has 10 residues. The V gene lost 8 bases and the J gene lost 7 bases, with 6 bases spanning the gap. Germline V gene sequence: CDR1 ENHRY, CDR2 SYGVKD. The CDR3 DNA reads TGTGCCATCGGTCAAAATGAGCAGTTCTTC. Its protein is CAIGQNEQFF.

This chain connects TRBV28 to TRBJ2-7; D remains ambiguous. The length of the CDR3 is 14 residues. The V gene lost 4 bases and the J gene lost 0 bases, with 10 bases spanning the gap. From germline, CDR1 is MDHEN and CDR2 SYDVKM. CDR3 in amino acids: CASSYSPSSYEQYF. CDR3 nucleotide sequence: TGTGCCAGCAGTTACAGTCCCAGCTCCTACGAGCAGTACTTC.

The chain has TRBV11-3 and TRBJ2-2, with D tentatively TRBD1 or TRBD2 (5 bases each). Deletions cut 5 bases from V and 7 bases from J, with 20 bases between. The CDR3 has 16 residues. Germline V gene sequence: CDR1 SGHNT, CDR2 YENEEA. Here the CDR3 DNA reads TGTGCCAGCAGCCCCGGTGGACAACTGAGGGTCGGGGAGCTGTTTTTT. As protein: CASSPGGQLRVGELFF.

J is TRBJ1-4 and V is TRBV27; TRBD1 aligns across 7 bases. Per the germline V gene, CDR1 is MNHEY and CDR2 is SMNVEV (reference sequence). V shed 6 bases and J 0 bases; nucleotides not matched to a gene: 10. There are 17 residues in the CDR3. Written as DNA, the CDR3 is TGTGCCAGCAGGAGAGGGGACAGCAGATCAACTAATGAAAAACTGTTTTTT. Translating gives CASRRGDSRSTNEKLFF.

CDR3 DNA sequence: TGTGCCACCTTGGGGGACAGTTCTAGCAATGAGCAGTTCTTC. Its protein is CATLGDSSSNEQFF. V is TRBV6-5 and J is TRBJ2-1; 7 bases align to TRBD1. CDR3 length: 14 amino acids. With 10 bases clipped from V and 6 bases from J, the junction kept 12 bases outside the gene matches. Germline values: CDR1 MNHEY, CDR2 SVGAGI.

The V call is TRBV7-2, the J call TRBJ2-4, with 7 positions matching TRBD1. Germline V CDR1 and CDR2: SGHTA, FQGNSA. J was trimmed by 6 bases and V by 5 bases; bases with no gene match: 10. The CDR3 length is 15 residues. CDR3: CASSQGVSERNIQYF. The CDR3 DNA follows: TGTGCCAGCAGCCAGGGGGTTAGCGAGAGAAACATTCAGTACTTC.

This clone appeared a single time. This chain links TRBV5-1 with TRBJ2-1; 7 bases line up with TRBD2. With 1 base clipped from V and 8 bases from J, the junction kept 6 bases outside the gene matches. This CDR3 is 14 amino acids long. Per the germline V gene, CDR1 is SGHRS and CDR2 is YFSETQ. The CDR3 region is CASSLSGEAHEQFF. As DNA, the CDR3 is TGCGCCAGCAGCTTGAGCGGGGAGGCCCATGAGCAGTTCTTC.

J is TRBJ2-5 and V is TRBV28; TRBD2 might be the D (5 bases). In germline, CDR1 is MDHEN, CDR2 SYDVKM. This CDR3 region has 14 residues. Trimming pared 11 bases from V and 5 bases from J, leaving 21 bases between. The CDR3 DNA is TGTGCCGCCATGACCTCTAGCCCTGCCGAGACCCAGTACTTC. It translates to CAAMTSSPAETQYF.